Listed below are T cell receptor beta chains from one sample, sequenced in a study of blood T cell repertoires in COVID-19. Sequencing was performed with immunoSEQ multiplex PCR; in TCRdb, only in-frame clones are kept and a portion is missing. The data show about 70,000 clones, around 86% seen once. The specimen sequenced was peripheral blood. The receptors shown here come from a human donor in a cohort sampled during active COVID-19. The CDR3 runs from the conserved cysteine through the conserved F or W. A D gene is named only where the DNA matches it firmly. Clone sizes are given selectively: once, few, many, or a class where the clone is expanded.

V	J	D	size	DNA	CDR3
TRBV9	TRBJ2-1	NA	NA	TGTGCCAGCAGCGCAGGTGTCGCCTACAATGAGCAGTTCTTC	CASSAGVAYNEQFF
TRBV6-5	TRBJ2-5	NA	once	TGTGCCAGCAGTTACGATAGGGGGAGGGGGGAAGAGACCCAGTACTTC	CASSYDRGRGEETQYF
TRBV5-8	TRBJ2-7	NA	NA	TGTGCCAGCAACCTACCCCACCTGGGGGCGGTGCAGTACTTC	CASNLPHLGAVQYF
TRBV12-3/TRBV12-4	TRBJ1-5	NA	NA	TGTGCCAGCAGCCGACACAATCAGCCCCAGCATTTT	CASSRHNQPQHF
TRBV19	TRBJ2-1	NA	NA	TGTGCCAGTAGTAATCGGGCGGGGCTCAATGAGCAGTTCTTC	CASSNRAGLNEQFF
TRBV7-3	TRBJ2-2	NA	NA	TGTGCCAGCAGCTCAGACAGTGGCACCGGGGAGCTGTTTTTT	CASSSDSGTGELFF
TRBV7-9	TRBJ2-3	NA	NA	TGTGCCAGCAGCTTAGGATCCACACAGGTGACTGGGACAGATACGCAGTATTTT	CASSLGSTQVTGTDTQYF
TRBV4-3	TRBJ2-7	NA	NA	TGCGCCAGCAGCCAAGATCATTACGGCGAGCAGTACTTC	CASSQDHYGEQYF
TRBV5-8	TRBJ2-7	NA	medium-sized	TGTGCCAGCAGGAACTCCAGGTCCTACGAGCAGTACTTC	CASRNSRSYEQYF
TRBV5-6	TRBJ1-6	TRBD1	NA	TGTGCCAGCAGCTTGCTTGGGACAGGGGTCTCACCCCTCCACTTT	CASSLLGTGVSPLHF
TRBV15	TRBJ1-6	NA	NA	TGTGCCACCAGCAGAGATGGGGGCGTGAATTCACCCCTCCACTTT	CATSRDGGVNSPLHF
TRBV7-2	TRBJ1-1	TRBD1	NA	TGTGCCAGCAGCTTTCGACAGGGGGCAGACACTGAAGCTTTCTTT	CASSFRQGADTEAFF
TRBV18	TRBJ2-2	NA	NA	TGTGCCAGCTCACCACGCCGAGTCGGGGGGCCGGTCACCGGGGAGCTGTTTTTT	CASSPRRVGGPVTGELFF
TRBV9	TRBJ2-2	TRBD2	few	TGTGCCAGCAGCCCTAGCGGGGGGCCACACGGGGAGCTGTTTTTT	CASSPSGGPHGELFF
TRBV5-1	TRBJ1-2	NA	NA	TGCGCCAGCAGCCCCGGGGGGCGTGAGTATGGCTACACCTTC	CASSPGGREYGYTF
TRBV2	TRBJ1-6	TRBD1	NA	TGTGCCAGCAGTGAAGGGGCTGGGACAGGGTATTCACCCCTCCACTTT	CASSEGAGTGYSPLHF
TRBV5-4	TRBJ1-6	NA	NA	TGTGCCAGCAGCCTCCGGGACTCATATTCACCCCTCCACTTT	CASSLRDSYSPLHF
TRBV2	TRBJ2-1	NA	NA	TGTGCCAGTCTGCCCGCCCCTAGGTTTTTGGGCTCCTACAATGAGCAGTTCTTC	CASLPAPRFLGSYNEQFF
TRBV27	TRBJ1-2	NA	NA	TGTGCCAGCAGTTTTTCGGGGGAAGATGGCTACACCTTC	CASSFSGEDGYTF
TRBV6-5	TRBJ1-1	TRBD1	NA	TGTGCCAGCAGTTACGGACAGGGTGGGACTGAAGCTTTCTTT	CASSYGQGGTEAFF
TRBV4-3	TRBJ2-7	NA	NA	TGCGCCAGCAGCCAAGATTGGGAGGCGCGAACCTCCTACGAGCAGTACTTC	CASSQDWEARTSYEQYF
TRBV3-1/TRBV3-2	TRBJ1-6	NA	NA	TGTGCCAGCAGCCAAGATGGGTCGGGTGGATCACCCCTCCACTTT	CASSQDGSGGSPLHF
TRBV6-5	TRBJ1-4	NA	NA	TGTGCCAGCAAGTGGGGGACTGCAACTAATGAAAAACTGTTTTTT	CASKWGTATNEKLFF
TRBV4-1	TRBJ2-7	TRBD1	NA	TGCGCCAGCAGCCAAGCGCCGGGACAGTCGATCGAGCAGTACTTC	CASSQAPGQSIEQYF
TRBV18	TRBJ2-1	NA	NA	TGTGCCAGCTCCCGGAACAGGGCCCAAAGCTCCTACAATGAGCAGTTCTTC	CASSRNRAQSSYNEQFF
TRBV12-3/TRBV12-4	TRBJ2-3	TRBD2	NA	TGTGCCAGCAGTTTAGCGAGGCGGGGGGAGCGGTATTTT	CASSLARRGERYF
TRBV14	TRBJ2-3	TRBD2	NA	TGTGCCAGCAGCCAAGGACTAACTAGCGGCTCGGCAGATACGCAGTATTTT	CASSQGLTSGSADTQYF
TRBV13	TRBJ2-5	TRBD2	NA	TGTGCCAGCAGCTTAGCGAACGGGGGGTTAGAGACCCAGTACTTC	CASSLANGGLETQYF
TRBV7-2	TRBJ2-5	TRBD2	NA	TGTGCCAGCAGCCTCACCGGACTAGCCGGAGAGACCCAGTACTTC	CASSLTGLAGETQYF
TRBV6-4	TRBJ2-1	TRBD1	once	TGTGCCAGCAGTGACGGGACAGGGGGCCACAATGAGCAGTTCTTC	CASSDGTGGHNEQFF
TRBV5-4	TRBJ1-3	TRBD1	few	TGTGCCAGCAGCTCGGGACAGTCCCGTACTGGAAACACCATATATTTT	CASSSGQSRTGNTIYF
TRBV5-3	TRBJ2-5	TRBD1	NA	TGTGCCAGAAGCTGCACCCACGCGCGGCTGGACAGGGGGCAGGAGACCCAGTACTTC	CARSCTHARLDRGQETQYF
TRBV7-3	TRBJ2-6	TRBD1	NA	TGTGCCAGCAGCCAGCCGGGACAGGGAGGCTCTGGGGCCAACGTCCTGACTTTC	CASSQPGQGGSGANVLTF
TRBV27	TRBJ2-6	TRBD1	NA	TGTGCCAGCAGTTTAATCTTCCCGGGACAGGGTATCTCTGGGGCCAACGTCCTGACTTTC	CASSLIFPGQGISGANVLTF
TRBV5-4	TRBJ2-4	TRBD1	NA	TGTGCCAGCAGCTCGGGACCGGACAGGGCGGACATTCAGTACTTC	CASSSGPDRADIQYF